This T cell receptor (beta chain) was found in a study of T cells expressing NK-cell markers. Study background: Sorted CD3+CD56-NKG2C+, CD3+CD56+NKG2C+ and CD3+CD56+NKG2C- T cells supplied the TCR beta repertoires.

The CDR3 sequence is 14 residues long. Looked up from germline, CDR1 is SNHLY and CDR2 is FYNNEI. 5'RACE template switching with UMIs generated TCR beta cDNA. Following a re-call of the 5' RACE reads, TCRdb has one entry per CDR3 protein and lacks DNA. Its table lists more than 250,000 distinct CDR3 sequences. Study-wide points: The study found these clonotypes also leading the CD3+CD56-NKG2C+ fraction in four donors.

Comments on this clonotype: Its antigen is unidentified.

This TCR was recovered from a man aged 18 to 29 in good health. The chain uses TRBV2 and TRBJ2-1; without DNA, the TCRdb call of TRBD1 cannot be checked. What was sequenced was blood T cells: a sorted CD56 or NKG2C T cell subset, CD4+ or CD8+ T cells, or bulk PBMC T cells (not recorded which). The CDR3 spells CASYDGARSGEQFF. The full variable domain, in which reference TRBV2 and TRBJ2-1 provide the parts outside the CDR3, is EPEVTQTPSHQVTQMGQEVILRCVPISNHLYFYWYRQILGQKVEFLVSFYNNEISEKSEIFDDQFSVERPDGSNFTLKIRSTKLEDSAMYFCASYDGARSGEQFFGPGTRLTVL.